Listed here is a single T cell receptor beta chain. This CDR3 comprises 17 residues. Germline V gives CDR1 SEHNR, CDR2 FQNEAQ (reference sequence). V lost 1 base and J lost 2, with 16 bases in between. These data are taken from a study of blood T cell repertoires in COVID-19. As for the study in general: Sources were T cells, B-cell-depleted T cells, or PBMCs; the material itself was cDNA or gDNA.

Method: immunoSEQ multiplex PCR; TCRdb's copy keeps in-frame clones and lacks some. The sample contains 200,000 to 250,000 clones, around 90% of which appear only once. This TCR was sampled from a man younger than 35 with active or convalescent COVID-19. Material for sequencing was peripheral blood. This sequence joins TRBV7-9 and TRBJ2-3, with D tentatively TRBD2 (6 bases). The CDR3 reads CASSLGWGELVTDTQYF. CDR3 DNA sequence: TGTGCCAGCAGCTTAGGTTGGGGGGAGCTGGTCACAGATACGCAGTATTTT.